What follows is one T cell receptor (beta chain) and its context. This clonotype has just a few counts. This clone's antigen is unknown. There are no base qualities to consult, and no much larger clone falls within one base. CDR1 and CDR2 are read off the germline V gene as SGHRS and YFSETQ. From the cysteine through the phenylalanine, the CDR3 covers 14 amino acids. Only the CDR3 DNA stays, 42 bases, in frame from base 1. Between the V and J ends, shortened by 4 bases and 3 bases respectively, the junction contains 13 bases. PBMCs were isolated by Ficoll-Paque density gradient centrifugation. Sequencing relied on an Illumina NovaSeq 6000. TCRalpha and TCRbeta cDNA libraries were constructed by 5'RACE with constant-segment primers, with sample barcodes and unique molecular identifiers being introduced. Trizol reagent was used to extract RNA from every sample. The libraries were amplified in two PCR steps, and the second step added a second sample barcode and Illumina TruSeq adapters. Libraries were sequenced on an Illumina NovaSeq with 2 x 150 bp paired-end reads. The source study handled its data this way. Reads were demultiplexed and collapsed into UMI-guided consensus sequences with migec v1.2.7. Using mixcr v2.1.11, UMI consensuses were aligned to TRA and TRB V and J templates and then assembled into clonotypes. A clonotype was counted as expanded or contracted only if both edgeR and NoisET called the change significant, with noise models trained on biological replicates. For edgeR calls, a false discovery rate-adjusted p below 0.01 and a log2 fold-change threshold of 1 were applied. As an exploratory analysis of dynamics, max-normalized trajectories of the 1000 most abundant clonotypes were examined with PCA combined with hierarchical clustering. The CD4 or CD8 phenotype of responding clones was assigned using the separately sequenced CD4+ and CD8+ repertoires. The public reads were run again by TCRdb, first through fastp at Q25 and then through MiXCR, and only productive beta chains were kept. Every CDR3 protein is listed once, alongside the most common genes and DNA of its rows. The V and J calls, along with clone size, are taken from TCRdb and not from the paper's own processing. In this sample the table shows a few hundred thousand distinct CDR3 sequences, roughly 8.2% of which occur a single time. The top ten clones comprise 22% of the sample.

This entry is derived from a study of T-cell memory formation after mild COVID-19 (dated by TCRdb to the early 2020s). In terms of the full investigation: TCR sequence clusters from the two donors were largely donor specific. Longitudinal TCRalpha and TCRbeta repertoire sequencing tracked T-cell clones expanding and contracting after mild COVID-19 in a couple of donors. Two young, previously healthy adult volunteers, one female and one male, were included in the cohort. Broader findings and caveats from the paper: Contracting CD4+ clones appeared mostly in the CM and EM memory subsets, whereas CD8+ clones were enriched in EMRA. Some responding clones were detected in pre-infection memory, which suggested that pre-existing cross-reactive memory T cells had joined the SARS-CoV-2 response. The study included only two mild cases, and larger cohorts that include severe cases with pre-infection samples were judged to be necessary. Balanced CD4/CD8 phenotypes were observed for clones contracting from day 15 to 85, whereas a bias towards CD4+ was observed for a second wave of clones expanding from day 15 to 37. SARS-CoV-2 specificity of the second-wave clones peaking on day 37 was not confirmed.

Sequences were obtained from PBMCs or a T cell subset sorted from them (not recorded which). This TCR derives from a man between 18 and 35 years old who had mild COVID-19 (a few samples of this study predate the infection). The sample titles of this study are shuffled in the database, so cell type and time point are left out; the donor was told from shared clones. In this chain, TRBV5-1 is recombined with TRBJ1-1; no D gene call is confident. The CDR3 has the sequence CASSTPDGYTEAFF. The nucleotides are TGCGCCAGCAGCACCCCCGACGGGTACACTGAAGCTTTCTTT.